The rows below give T cell receptor beta chains drawn from one sample of a study of cytomegalovirus exposure and HLA in healthy donors. The repertoire was sequenced with immunoSEQ multiplex PCR; TCRdb's copy has only in-frame clones and lacks some. The sample holds 90,000 to 150,000 clones, roughly 82% seen once. The sample comprised PBMCs. These receptors were taken from a man aged 18 to 29 in good health and CMV-seropositive. Each CDR3 is given with its conserved first and last residue. A D gene is named only where the DNA matches it firmly. Clone size is shown for a subset of rows, as once, few, many or a class of expanded clone.

TRBV2	NA	NA	TRBJ1-5	CASNQGWNQPQHF	TGTGCCAGCAATCAGGGGTGGAATCAGCCCCAGCATTTC
TRBV12-5	NA	NA	TRBJ1-1	CASGPRGRKEHTEAFF	TGTGCTAGTGGTCCCCGAGGGCGGAAAGAGCACACTGAAGCTTTCTTT
TRBV28	NA	NA	TRBJ1-1	CAAGVFTEAFF	TGTGCCGCCGGAGTTTTCACTGAAGCTTTCTTT
TRBV5-1	NA	TRBD1	TRBJ1-2	CASSLGTGAYGYTF	TGCGCCAGCAGCTTGGGGACAGGGGCTTATGGCTACACCTTC
TRBV7-9	NA	TRBD1	TRBJ1-4	CASSEIGGQVNEKLFF	TGTGCCAGCAGCGAAATCGGGGGACAGGTTAATGAAAAACTGTTTTTT
TRBV29-1	NA	TRBD1	TRBJ1-4	CSVGGQGTNEKLFF	TGCAGCGTTGGAGGACAGGGAACTAATGAAAAACTGTTTTTT
TRBV9	NA	TRBD2	TRBJ2-2	CASSALLADGELFF	TGTGCCAGCAGCGCCCTCCTAGCGGACGGGGAGCTGTTTTTT
TRBV4-1	NA	NA	TRBJ2-6	CASSQDSIGVAGANVLTF	TGCGCCAGCAGCCAAGACTCCATAGGGGTAGCTGGGGCCAACGTCCTGACTTTC
TRBV6-1	NA	NA	TRBJ1-1	CASSEARENTEAFF	TGTGCCAGCAGTGAAGCGAGGGAGAACACTGAAGCTTTCTTT
TRBV30	NA	NA	TRBJ1-1	CAWSVFRSGEAFF	TGTGCCTGGAGTGTATTCAGGTCCGGTGAAGCTTTCTTT
TRBV18	NA	TRBD1	TRBJ1-1	CASSPPIGGPTNTEAFF	TGTGCCAGCTCACCACCGATAGGGGGCCCAACCAACACTGAAGCTTTCTTT
TRBV19	once	TRBD1	TRBJ1-1	CASSYRTGGTEAFF	TGTGCCAGTAGTTACCGGACAGGGGGCACTGAAGCTTTCTTT
TRBV6-5	NA	TRBD1	TRBJ1-2	CASEVDRANYGYTF	TGTGCCAGCGAGGTAGACAGGGCTAACTATGGCTACACCTTC
TRBV27	NA	NA	TRBJ2-3	CASSFLGRQASTDTQYF	TGTGCCAGCAGTTTTCTAGGGAGACAGGCGAGCACAGATACGCAGTATTTT
TRBV7-7	NA	NA	TRBJ2-7	CASSEQPGSEQYF	TGTGCTAGCAGCGAGCAGCCGGGATCCGAGCAGTACTTC
TRBV9	NA	TRBD2	TRBJ2-1	CASNFSPGEGSTTEQFF	TGTGCCAGCAACTTCTCCCCGGGGGAGGGATCCACAACTGAGCAGTTCTTC
TRBV29-1	NA	TRBD1	TRBJ2-7	CSVKTGLTYEQYF	TGCAGCGTCAAGACAGGGTTAACCTACGAGCAGTACTTC
TRBV30	NA	NA	TRBJ1-1	CAGVSGEKYTEAFF	TGTGCCGGGGTCTCGGGGGAGAAGTACACTGAAGCTTTCTTT
TRBV5-1	few	NA	TRBJ2-5	CASTPGLIASRETQYF	TGCGCCAGTACCCCAGGGTTGATCGCCTCCAGAGAGACCCAGTACTTC
TRBV6-1	NA	NA	TRBJ2-7	CASSPQANYEQYF	TGTGCCAGCAGTCCACAGGCGAACTACGAGCAGTACTTC
TRBV18	NA	NA	TRBJ2-1	CASADGRTAHEQFF	TGTGCCAGCGCAGACGGCCGGACAGCTCATGAGCAGTTCTTC
TRBV7-8	NA	NA	TRBJ1-1	CASSLAQGGGRLNTEAFF	TGTGCCAGCAGCTTAGCACAGGGAGGGGGAAGGTTGAACACTGAAGCTTTCTTT
TRBV20-1	NA	NA	TRBJ2-1	CSERGNNEQFF	TGCAGTGAAAGGGGGAACAATGAGCAGTTCTTC
TRBV6-1	NA	NA	TRBJ1-3	CASSLTGYSGNTIYF	TGTGCCAGCAGTTTGACAGGCTACTCTGGAAACACCATATATTTT
TRBV6-6	NA	TRBD1	TRBJ2-7	CASSTTGTESYEQYF	TGTGCCAGCAGTACTACCGGGACAGAGTCCTACGAGCAGTACTTC
TRBV6-6	few	TRBD1	TRBJ2-7	CASSSSRQGGEQYF	TGTGCCAGCAGTTCGTCTAGACAGGGGGGCGAGCAGTACTTC
TRBV7-9	NA	NA	TRBJ1-2	CASSFDGEGHGYTF	TGTGCCAGCAGCTTTGACGGTGAGGGCCATGGCTACACCTTC
TRBV6-1	NA	TRBD1	TRBJ1-2	CASSETGSYTF	TGTGCCAGCAGTGAGACAGGGAGCTACACCTTC
TRBV7-9	NA	NA	TRBJ1-1	CASSPSLATPQIPF	TGTGCCAGCAGTCCCTCCCTGGCGACTCCTCAGATCCCTTTT
TRBV18	NA	NA	TRBJ2-7	CASSPPNGGGDYEQYF	TGTGCCAGCTCACCACCGAACGGTGGAGGGGACTACGAGCAGTACTTC